The 15 T cell receptor beta chains given below trace back to one sample, sequenced in a study of T cells in Graves' hyperthyroidism and ophthalmopathy. TCR beta CDR3 sequences were amplified from RNA transcripts. TCR CDR3 underwent first-round RT-PCR with the HTBI primer set. TCRdb re-called the multiplex PCR reads through MiXCR, storing one row per CDR3 protein. The sample consists of about 600,000 distinct CDR3 sequences, more than 13% of them appearing once. Sequencing input: blood. These receptors all stem from a woman aged 18-35 years with Graves' ophthalmopathy.

This clonotype was seen at least ten times. The J gene is TRBJ2-3, the V gene TRBV30; weak D call: TRBD2 (7 bases). The germline V gene encodes CDR1 GTSNPN and CDR2 SVGIG (reference sequence). The germline V and J ends were trimmed by 2 bases and 2 bases, with 11 bases remaining between them. The CDR3 has 14 amino acids. The CDR3 DNA sequence: TGTGCCTGGAGTAGGGGGAGGGACACAGATACGCAGTATTTT. Its protein product is CAWSRGRDTDTQYF. The full variable domain, completed using reference TRBV30 and TRBJ2-3, is SQTIHQWPATLVQPVGSPLSLECTVEGTSNPNLYWYRQAAGRGLQLLFYSVGIGQISSEVPQNLSASRPQDRQFILSSKKLLLSDSGFYLCAWSRGRDTDTQYFGPGTRLTVL.

This clonotype has at least ten counts. The chain is built from TRBV27 and TRBJ1-5; D gene ambiguous. The CDR3 is made up of 13 amino acids. V lost 5 bases, J lost 4 bases, and 9 bases lay in between. Looked up from germline, CDR1 is MNHEY and CDR2 is SMNVEV (reference sequence). This CDR3 is CASSRGLNQPQHF. CDR3 nucleotides: TGTGCCAGCAGTCGAGGGCTGAATCAGCCCCAGCATTTT.

As DNA, the CDR3 is TGTGCCAGCAGCGGGGGGAGATTGGGCGGGAGAGGCACAGATACGCAGTATTTT. Translated, it gives CASSGGRLGGRGTDTQYF. The V gene is TRBV28, the J gene TRBJ2-3; 7 positions agree with TRBD2. Per germline, CDR1 MDHEN and CDR2 SYDVKM. This CDR3 region has 18 residues. Germline trimming cut 6 bases from V and 1 base from J; bases unmatched to any gene: 16.

This clonotype was picked up many times. The chain combines TRBV6-1 with TRBJ2-4; D not resolved. Trimming pared 0 bases from V and 1 base from J, leaving 7 bases between. Germline loops: CDR1 MNHNS, CDR2 SASEGT. The CDR3 sequence is 15 residues long. CDR3 DNA: TGTGCCAGCAGTGAAGCTGGGGTGGCCAAAAACATTCAGTACTTC. Its translation: CASSEAGVAKNIQYF.

The chain joins TRBV7-9 to TRBJ1-2; D call uncertain. There are 14 residues in the CDR3. Trimming removed 5 bases from V and 1 base from J, with 11 bases in between. The germline V gene encodes CDR1 SEHNR and CDR2 FQNEAQ (reference sequence). Here the CDR3 reads CASSRLGDNYGYTF. The CDR3 DNA reads as TGTGCCAGCAGCCGCCTCGGGGATAACTATGGCTACACCTTC.

This clonotype has more than one count but fewer than ten. Given a much more abundant clone one base away, this may be a read error. J is TRBJ2-7 and V is TRBV20-1, with 14 bases that match TRBD2. The V and J ends lost 3 bases and 7 bases, in that order; junction bases with no gene match: 14. This CDR3 has 17 amino acids. Germline V gene lookup returns CDR1 DFQATT and CDR2 SNEGSKA (reference sequence). CDR3 nucleotides: TGCAGTGCTAGTGGGGGGGGACTAGCGGGAGTTGCGGAGGAGCAGTACTTC. It is translated as CSASGGGLAGVAEEQYF.

This clonotype came up many times. This chain connects TRBV30 to TRBJ1-5, with 10 bases identical to TRBD1. The CDR3 totals 16 residues. The junction had 7 bases not matched to a gene; V was cut back by 2 bases and J by 3 bases. Germline V lookup: CDR1 GTSNPN, CDR2 SVGIG (reference sequence). Here the CDR3 DNA reads TGTGCCTGGAGTTCACGACAGGGGGCGCACAATCAGCCCCAGCATTTT. It is translated as CAWSSRQGAHNQPQHF.

This clonotype has more than one count but fewer than ten. V usage is TRBV10-3 and J usage is TRBJ1-6; D gene unclear. With 5 bases removed from V and 3 bases from J, the gap between germline ends came to 11 bases. This CDR3 comprises 15 residues. The V gene's germline CDR1 is ENHRY and CDR2 SYGVKD. The CDR3: CAISQEGNYNSPLHF. The CDR3 nucleotides read TGTGCCATCAGTCAGGAGGGAAACTATAATTCACCCCTCCACTTT.

The chain employs TRBV28 and TRBJ1-4, with D maybe TRBD1 (5 bases). Germline CDR1 and CDR2: MDHEN and SYDVKM. With 5 bases removed from V and 4 bases from J, the gap between germline ends came to 26 bases. The CDR3 is 19 amino acids. CDR3 nucleotide sequence: TGTGCCAGCAGTCCTACCGGGACGTTAAGACCCACGGGTAATGAAAAACTGTTTTTT. This sequence encodes CASSPTGTLRPTGNEKLFF.

At least ten counts were recorded for this clonotype. Because the CDR3 is missing its conserved closing phenylalanine or tryptophan, this is likely a read error. J is TRBJ1-1 and V is TRBV30; D gene ambiguous. The CDR3 is 10 amino acids. CDR1 and CDR2 (germline): GTSNPN, SVGIG (reference sequence). V was pared by 3 bases and J by 3 bases, with 2 bases between. This CDR3 is CAWSHTEAFL. The CDR3 nucleotides are TGTGCCTGGAGCCACACTGAAGCTTTCCTT.

This chain uses TRBV24-1 with TRBJ2-3, with D possibly TRBD2 on 6 matching bases. The V end lost 6 bases, the J end lost 0 bases, and 18 bases lay between the germline ends. The CDR3 has 17 amino acids. The germline CDR1 and CDR2 sequences are KGHDR and SFDVKD. DNA for the CDR3: TGTGCCACCAGTCTGGGTTCTGGAGGGGTGAGCACAGATACGCAGTATTTT. It translates to CATSLGSGGVSTDTQYF.

In this sample, this clonotype turned up many times. V gene TRBV2 combines with J gene TRBJ1-5, with a possible D match to TRBD1 (5 bases). From germline, CDR1 is SNHLY and CDR2 FYNNEI. The CDR3 covers 16 residues. V was cut by 6 bases and J by 4 bases, with 19 bases left in between. The CDR3 sequence: CASRVREGPFNQPQHF. DNA for the CDR3: TGTGCCAGCAGGGTGAGGGAGGGGCCCTTTAATCAGCCCCAGCATTTT. Looking up the rest from reference TRBV2 and TRBJ1-5 gives the full variable domain: EPEVTQTPSHQVTQMGQEVILRCVPISNHLYFYWYRQILGQKVEFLVSFYNNEISEKSEIFDDQFSVERPDGSNFTLKIRSTKLEDSAMYFCASRVREGPFNQPQHFGDGTRLSIL.

The chain is built from TRBV16 and TRBJ1-5, with D maybe TRBD1 (5 bases). This CDR3 is built from 14 residues. In germline, CDR1 is KGHSY, CDR2 FQNENV. The germline V and J ends were trimmed by 2 bases and 4 bases, with 9 bases remaining between them. CDR3 in DNA: TGTGCCAGCAGCCAACTAACAGGTAATCAGCCCCAGCATTTT. Its translation: CASSQLTGNQPQHF. Filled out from reference TRBV16 and TRBJ1-5, the complete variable domain reads GEEVAQTPKHLVRGEGQKAKLYCAPIKGHSYVFWYQQVLKNEFKFLISFQNENVFDETGMPKERFSAKCLPNSPCSLEIQATKLEDSAVYFCASSQLTGNQPQHFGDGTRLSIL.

This clonotype has more than one count but fewer than ten. The J gene is TRBJ1-5, the V gene TRBV12-3 or TRBV12-4; TRBD1 agrees at 7 bases. The V and J ends lost 6 bases and 5 bases, in that order; junction bases with no gene match: 10. This CDR3 spans 15 amino acids. The CDR3 nucleotides read TGTGCCAGCAGCCTGACAGGGCCGACGGATCAGCCCCAGCATTTT. Translation: CASSLTGPTDQPQHF.

This clonotype appeared many times. The rearrangement uses TRBV12-3 or TRBV12-4 and TRBJ1-5, with 8 bases identical to TRBD1. The CDR3 extends over 16 amino acids. J gave up 0 bases and V 5 bases, and 6 bases lay outside the gene matches. CDR3 sequence (DNA): TGTGCCAGCAGTATGACAGGGGTTTATAGCAATCAGCCCCAGCATTTT. The encoded protein is CASSMTGVYSNQPQHF.